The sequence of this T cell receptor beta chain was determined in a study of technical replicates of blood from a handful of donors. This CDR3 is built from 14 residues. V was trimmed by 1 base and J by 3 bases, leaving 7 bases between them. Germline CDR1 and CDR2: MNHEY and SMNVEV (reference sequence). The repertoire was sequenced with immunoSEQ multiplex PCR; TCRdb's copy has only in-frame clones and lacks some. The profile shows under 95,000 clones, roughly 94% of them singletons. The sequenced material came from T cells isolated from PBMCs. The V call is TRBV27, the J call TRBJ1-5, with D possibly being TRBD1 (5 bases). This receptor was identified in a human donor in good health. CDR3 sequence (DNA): TGTGCCAGCAGTTTATTGGGGCACAATCAGCCCCAGCATTTT. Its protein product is CASSLLGHNQPQHF.